The T cell receptor beta chain described here comes from a study of T and B cells in COVID-19 patients. TRB rearrangements were amplified by multiplex PCR with BIOMED2 TRB-A/B primers. TCRdb re-analysed the multiplex PCR reads in MiXCR, keeping a single row per CDR3 protein. The repertoire holds 8,000 to 9,500 distinct CDR3 sequences, with roughly 35% as singletons. In its sample, this clonotype ranks as medium-sized. The CDR3 length is 14 residues. Germline V CDR1 and CDR2: LNHDA, SQIVND (reference sequence). Trimming removed 5 bases at V and 5 bases at J, with 12 bases between. From blood, 250-500 ng of genomic DNA served as TRB template.

The sequencing sample was made of blood. The TCR was taken from a human donor with active COVID-19. The chain carries TRBV19 and TRBJ2-2; the D is unclear. This chain's CDR3 is CASSPSTRTGELFF. The CDR3 DNA follows: TGTGCCAGTAGTCCCTCGACACGTACCGGGGAGCTGTTTTTT.